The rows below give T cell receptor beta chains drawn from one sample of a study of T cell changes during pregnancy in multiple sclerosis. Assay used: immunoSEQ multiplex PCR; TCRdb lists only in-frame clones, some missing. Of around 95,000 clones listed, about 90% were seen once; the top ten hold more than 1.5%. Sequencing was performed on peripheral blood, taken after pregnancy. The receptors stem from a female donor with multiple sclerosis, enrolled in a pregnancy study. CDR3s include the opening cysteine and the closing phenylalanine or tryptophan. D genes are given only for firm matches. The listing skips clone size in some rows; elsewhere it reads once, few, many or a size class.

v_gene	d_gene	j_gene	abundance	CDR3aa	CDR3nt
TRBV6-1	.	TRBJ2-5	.	CAGGHQYQETQYF	TGTGCCGGGGGACACCAGTACCAAGAGACCCAGTACTTC
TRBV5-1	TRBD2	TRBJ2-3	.	CASSLELAGIDTQYF	TGCGCCAGCAGCTTGGAACTAGCGGGAATAGATACGCAGTATTTT
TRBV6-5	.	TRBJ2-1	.	CASFSAGYNEQFF	TGTGCCAGCTTCTCTGCAGGTTACAATGAGCAGTTCTTC
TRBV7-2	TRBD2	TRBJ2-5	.	CASSLGGSGGQTQYF	TGTGCCAGCAGCTTAGGTGGTAGCGGGGGCCAGACCCAGTACTTC
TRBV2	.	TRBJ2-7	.	CASSAHYEQYF	TGTGCCAGCAGTGCCCACTACGAGCAGTACTTC
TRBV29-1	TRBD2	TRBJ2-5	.	CSAAGGATSGRTETQYF	TGCAGCGCTGCGGGGGGGGCGACTAGCGGGAGAACAGAGACCCAGTACTTC
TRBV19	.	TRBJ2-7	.	CASYNGGEQYF	TGTGCCAGTTACAACGGAGGCGAGCAGTACTTC
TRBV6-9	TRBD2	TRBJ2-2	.	CASSYTTSGRTGTGELFF	TGTGCCAGCAGTTATACTACTAGCGGGAGGACGGGGACCGGGGAGCTGTTTTTT
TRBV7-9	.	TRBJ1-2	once	CASSPPAGANYGYTF	TGTGCCAGCAGCCCCCCGGCAGGCGCTAACTATGGCTACACCTTC
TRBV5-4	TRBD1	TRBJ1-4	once	CASSLETGNNEKLFF	TGTGCCAGCAGCTTGGAGACAGGGAATAATGAAAAACTGTTTTTT
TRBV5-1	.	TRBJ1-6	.	CASSYPRLEHSESPLHF	TGCGCCAGCTCCTACCCGCGGTTGGAACACTCCGAATCACCCCTCCACTTT
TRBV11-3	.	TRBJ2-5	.	CASSPIYQETQYF	TGTGCCAGCAGCCCTATCTACCAAGAGACCCAGTACTTC
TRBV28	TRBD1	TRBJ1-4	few	CASRDRGQTNEKLFF	TGTGCCAGCAGGGACAGGGGGCAAACTAATGAAAAACTGTTTTTT
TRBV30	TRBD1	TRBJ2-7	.	CAWTDLGQEYEQYF	TGTGCCTGGACCGACTTAGGACAGGAATACGAGCAGTACTTC
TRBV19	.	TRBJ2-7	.	CASSTTGTSYEQYF	TGTGCCAGTAGTACCACAGGGACCTCCTACGAGCAGTACTTC
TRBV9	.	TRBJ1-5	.	CASSVADNRNQPQHF	TGTGCCAGCAGCGTAGCGGACAATCGCAATCAGCCCCAGCATTTT
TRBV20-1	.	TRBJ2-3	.	CSASSDTQYF	TGCAGTGCTAGTTCGGATACGCAGTATTTT
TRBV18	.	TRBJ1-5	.	CASSPPGGSQPQHF	TGTGCCAGCTCACCACCGGGAGGGTCCCAGCCCCAGCATTTT
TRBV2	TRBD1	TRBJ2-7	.	CASREQGYEQYF	TGTGCCAGCAGGGAACAGGGGTACGAGCAGTACTTC
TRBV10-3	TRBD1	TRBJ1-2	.	CAISEQGQGNGYTF	TGTGCCATCAGTGAGCAGGGACAGGGGAATGGCTACACCTTC
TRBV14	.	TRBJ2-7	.	CASAISSYEQYF	TGTGCCAGCGCCATTAGCTCCTACGAGCAGTACTTC
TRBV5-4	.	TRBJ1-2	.	CASSLATGRESGGYTF	TGTGCCAGCAGCTTGGCCACTGGCAGGGAATCGGGTGGCTACACCTTC
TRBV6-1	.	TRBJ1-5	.	CASSTTGNQPQHF	TGTGCCAGCAGTACGACAGGCAATCAGCCCCAGCATTTT
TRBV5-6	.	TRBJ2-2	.	CASSLTGISPGELFF	TGTGCCAGCAGCTTAACAGGGATTTCCCCCGGGGAGCTGTTTTTT
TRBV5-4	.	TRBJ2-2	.	CASSSDAEHTGELFF	TGTGCCAGCAGTTCTGATGCGGAGCACACCGGGGAGCTGTTTTTT
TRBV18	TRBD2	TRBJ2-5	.	CASSPQLSGGHQETQYF	TGTGCCAGCTCACCTCAACTTAGCGGGGGGCACCAAGAGACCCAGTACTTC
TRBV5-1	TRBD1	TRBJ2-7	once	CASSLRTGGDYEQYF	TGCGCCAGCAGCTTGAGGACAGGGGGAGACTACGAGCAGTACTTC
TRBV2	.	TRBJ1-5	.	CASSRDFNQPQHF	TGTGCCAGCAGCCGGGACTTTAATCAGCCCCAGCATTTT
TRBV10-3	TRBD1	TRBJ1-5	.	CAISGQGGQPQHF	TGTGCCATCAGCGGACAGGGAGGACAGCCCCAGCATTTT
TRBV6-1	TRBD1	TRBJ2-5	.	CASSVDRGSLSTQYF	TGTGCCAGCAGCGTCGACAGGGGGTCCCTTTCGACCCAGTACTTC
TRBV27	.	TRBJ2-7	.	CASSSLSKTGVYLYEQYF	TGTGCCAGCAGTTCCCTCAGCAAGACGGGGGTTTACCTTTACGAGCAGTACTTC
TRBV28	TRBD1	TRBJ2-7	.	CASNPSDRGYRFSYEQYF	TGTGCCAGCAATCCCTCGGACAGGGGTTATCGGTTCTCCTACGAGCAGTACTTC
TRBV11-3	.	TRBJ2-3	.	CASSSGSLSTDTQYF	TGTGCCAGCAGCTCTGGGAGTTTGAGCACAGATACGCAGTATTTT
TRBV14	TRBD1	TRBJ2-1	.	CASSQSETGGTDEQFF	TGTGCCAGCAGCCAGAGCGAGACAGGGGGCACGGATGAGCAGTTCTTC
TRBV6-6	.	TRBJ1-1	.	CASISEYGQRNTEAFF	TGTGCCAGCATATCCGAGTATGGGCAGAGGAACACTGAAGCTTTCTTT
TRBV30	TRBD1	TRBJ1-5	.	CAWTTGNQPQHF	TGTGCCTGGACGACAGGGAATCAGCCCCAGCATTTT
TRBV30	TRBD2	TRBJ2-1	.	CAWSVYTRTSARNEQFF	TGTGCCTGGAGTGTATATACCCGGACTAGCGCACGCAATGAGCAGTTCTTC
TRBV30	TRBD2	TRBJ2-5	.	CATTSGGGQETQYF	TGTGCCACGACTAGCGGGGGGGGACAAGAGACCCAGTACTTC
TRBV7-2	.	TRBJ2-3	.	CASSSVRSDTQYF	TGTGCCAGCAGCTCGGTTAGATCAGATACGCAGTATTTT
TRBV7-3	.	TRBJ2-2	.	CASSFLPVQHNTGELFF	TGTGCCAGCAGCTTTCTTCCTGTACAGCACAACACCGGGGAGCTGTTTTTT
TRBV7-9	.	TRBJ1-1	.	CASSKPTDYTEAFF	TGTGCCAGCAGCAAACCAACAGATTACACTGAAGCTTTCTTT
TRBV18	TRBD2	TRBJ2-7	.	CASSPERLAGEEQYF	TGTGCCAGCTCACCGGAACGACTAGCGGGGGAGGAGCAGTACTTC
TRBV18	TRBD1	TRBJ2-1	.	CASSLDRGWDNEQFF	TGTGCCAGCTCCCTAGACAGGGGATGGGACAATGAGCAGTTCTTC
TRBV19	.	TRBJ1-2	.	CVTRGPGGGYTF	TGTGTCACCAGGGGACCTGGGGGTGGCTACACCTTC